This entry is about one TCR beta chain. The antigen this receptor binds is unknown. No much larger clone is present one base from it, and per-base qualities are unavailable. The twin pairs came from the European Cystic Fibrosis Twin and Sibling Study Cohort, which recruited patients from more than 150 CF clinics across 14 European countries. Zygosity and CFTR genotype were verified in-house, with zygosity tested by multiplex PCR of nine short tandem repeat loci. Peripheral blood was sampled from each twin, with clinical parameters recorded on the day of blood sampling. Phenol/chloroform extraction was used to isolate genomic DNA from peripheral blood cells, and the DNA was then kept in TE buffer at 4 degrees C. TCR beta CDR3 regions were amplified by multiplex PCR with the immunoSEQ immune profiling system according to the manufacturer's instructions. Sequencing was performed on an Illumina NextSeq system. The study's own analysis went as follows. Sequence data were processed on the immunoSEQ Analyzer platform, and clonality was calculated as the square root of Simpson's index of productive rearrangements. Similarity in V and J usage was measured by Jensen-Shannon distance, and OLGA was used to compute CDR3 generation probabilities. The researchers looked up shared CDR3 sequences in the immuneACCESS database (August 2020) and in VDJdb (December 2020). Here the immuneACCESS table is served through TCRdb, limited to in-frame sequences with V and J called. Missing clones are a known gap in these copies; in checked studies unresolved V genes cover under half, and the rest lacks a known reason. That table supplies the V and J calls and clone size; D and trimming were determined from the DNA. Across this sample there are more than 15,000 clones, with around 90% seen only once. Clones ranked in the top ten supply 1.5% to 2% of the sample.

The data belong to a study of monozygotic twins with cystic fibrosis listed by TCRdb under 2021. About the study as a whole: Barcoded libraries were prepared from 3 to 3.5 micrograms of fragmented DNA with approximately 15 PCR cycles. To gauge how much genetics shapes V and J gene usage, the researchers compared TCR beta repertoires both within and across 16 monozygotic twin pairs who have cystic fibrosis. The cohort included ten female and six male twin pairs, mostly children and adolescents, aged roughly 2.0 to 36.4 years with a median of 9.1 years. Twins were ranked among some 1,000 cohort participants for weight-for-height and FEVPerc (FEV1 disease centile) at the day of blood sampling. Data for three of the twin pairs had already been reported earlier in a different context. Summary of the overall study and its limitations: The cohort was small, and the number of shared CDR3s showed no association with age, concordance or disease severity. Simpson clonality tended to be low (median roughly 0.0098), which suggests a naive-dominated repertoire, although clonality was higher in the most severely affected patients. Monozygotic CF twin pairs shared significantly more nucleotide-identical clonotypes within each pair than unrelated CF individuals shared with one another (P = 0.000026, Mann-Whitney). V gene usage was most similar to the co-twin for 13 of 16 pairs, and J usage for 8 of 16 pairs, suggesting genetic constraints.

CDR1 and CDR2 were assigned from the germline V gene (reference sequence) as SEHNR and FQNEAQ. The CDR3 numbers 14 residues from cysteine through phenylalanine. Only the CDR3 region is kept as DNA, spanning 42 bases read in frame from base 1. V is shortened by 5 bases, J by 1 base, and the region joining them spans 11 bases. The sequencing sample was made of blood. The sequence was obtained from a girl aged 2 to 9 with cystic fibrosis. The rearrangement combines TRBV7-9 with TRBJ1-1, with an unclear D gene assignment. The nucleotide sequence reads TGTGCCAGCAGCCTTGAAAGGTGGAACACTGAAGCTTTCTTT. This codes for CASSLERWNTEAFF.